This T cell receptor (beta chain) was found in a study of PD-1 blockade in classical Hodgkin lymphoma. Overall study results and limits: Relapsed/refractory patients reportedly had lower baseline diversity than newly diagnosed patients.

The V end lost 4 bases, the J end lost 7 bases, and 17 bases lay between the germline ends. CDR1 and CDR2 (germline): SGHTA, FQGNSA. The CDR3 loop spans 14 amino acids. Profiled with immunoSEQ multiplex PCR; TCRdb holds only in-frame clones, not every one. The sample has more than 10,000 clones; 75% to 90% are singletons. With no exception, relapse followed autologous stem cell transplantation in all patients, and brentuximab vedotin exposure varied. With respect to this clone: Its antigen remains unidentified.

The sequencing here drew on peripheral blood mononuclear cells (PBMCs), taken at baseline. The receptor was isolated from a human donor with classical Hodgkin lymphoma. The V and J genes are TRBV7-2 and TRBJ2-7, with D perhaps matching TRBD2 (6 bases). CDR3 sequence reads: CASSSVLPGGEQYF. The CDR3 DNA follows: TGTGCCAGCAGCTCCGTTTTGCCCGGGGGTGAGCAGTACTTC.